This paragraph reports one TCR beta chain. No antigen is known for it. Germline trimming cut 4 bases from V and 1 base from J; bases unmatched to any gene: 3. The length of the CDR3 is 14 residues. The data were obtained in a study of early T cells in non-severe SARS-CoV-2 infection. Background on the study: Sequenced material consisted of bulk RNA (from unsorted whole blood), and chains were unpaired. Study outcomes and limitations: VDJdb matches were skewed toward anti-spike CD8 T cell responses.

The TCR library protocol attached unique molecular identifiers to the individual cDNA molecules. TCRdb redid the calling of the 5' RACE reads with MiXCR, one entry per CDR3 protein. The table has about 80,000 distinct CDR3 sequences, around 10% seen once. This TCR was recovered from an adult who was a healthcare worker with PCR-confirmed SARS-CoV-2 infection or an uninfected control (not recorded which). Sequencing used whole blood. The chain uses TRBV12-3 or TRBV12-4 and TRBJ2-5, with 7 positions matching TRBD1. CDR3 nucleotide sequence: TGTGCCAGCAGTTCTGGGACAGTCCAAGAGACCCAGTACTTC. This sequence encodes CASSSGTVQETQYF.